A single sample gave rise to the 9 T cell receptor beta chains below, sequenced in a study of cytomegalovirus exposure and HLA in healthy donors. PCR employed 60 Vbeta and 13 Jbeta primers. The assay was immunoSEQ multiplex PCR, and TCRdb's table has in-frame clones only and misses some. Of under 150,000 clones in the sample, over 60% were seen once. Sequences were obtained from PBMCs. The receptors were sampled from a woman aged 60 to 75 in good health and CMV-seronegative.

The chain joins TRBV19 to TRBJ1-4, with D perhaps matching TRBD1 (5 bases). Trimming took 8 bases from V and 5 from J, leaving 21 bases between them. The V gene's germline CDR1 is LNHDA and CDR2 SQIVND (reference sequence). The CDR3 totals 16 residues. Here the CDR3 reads CASEAGTLRGNEKLFF. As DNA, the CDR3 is TGTGCCAGTGAAGCGGGGACCCTCCGAGGGAATGAAAAACTGTTTTTT. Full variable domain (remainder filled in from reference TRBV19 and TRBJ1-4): DGGITQSPKYLFRKEGQNVTLSCEQNLNHDAMYWYRQDPGQGLRLIYYSQIVNDFQKGDIAEGYSVSREKKESFPLTVTSAQKNPTAFYLCASEAGTLRGNEKLFFGSGTQLSVL.

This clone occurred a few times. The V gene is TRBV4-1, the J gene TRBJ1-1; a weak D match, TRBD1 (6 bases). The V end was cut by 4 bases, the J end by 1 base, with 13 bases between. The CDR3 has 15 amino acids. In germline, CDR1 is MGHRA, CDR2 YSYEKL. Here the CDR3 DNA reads TGCGCCAGCAGCCTGGGAATACAGGGGAACACTGAAGCTTTCTTT. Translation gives CASSLGIQGNTEAFF.

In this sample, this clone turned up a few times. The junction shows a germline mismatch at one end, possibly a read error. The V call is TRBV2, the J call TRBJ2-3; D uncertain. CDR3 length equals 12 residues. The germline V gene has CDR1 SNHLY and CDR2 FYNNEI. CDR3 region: CASSKASQTQYF. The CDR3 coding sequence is TGTGCCAGCAGTAAAGCAAGTCAGACGCAGTATTTT.

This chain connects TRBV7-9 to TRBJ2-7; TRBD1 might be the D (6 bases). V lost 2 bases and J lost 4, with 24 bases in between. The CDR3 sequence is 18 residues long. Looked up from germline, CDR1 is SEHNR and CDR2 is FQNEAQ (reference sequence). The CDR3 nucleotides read TGTGCCAGCAGCTTACCCCGACTGGGGAGACAGGTAACTTACGAGCAGTACTTC. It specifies CASSLPRLGRQVTYEQYF.

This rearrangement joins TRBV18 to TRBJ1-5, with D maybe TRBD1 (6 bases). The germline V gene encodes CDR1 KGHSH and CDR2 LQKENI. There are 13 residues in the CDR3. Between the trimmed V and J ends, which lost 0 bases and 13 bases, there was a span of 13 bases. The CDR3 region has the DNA TGTGCCAGCTCACCACCAGGCAGGGGTTCTCAGCATTTT. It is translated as CASSPPGRGSQHF.

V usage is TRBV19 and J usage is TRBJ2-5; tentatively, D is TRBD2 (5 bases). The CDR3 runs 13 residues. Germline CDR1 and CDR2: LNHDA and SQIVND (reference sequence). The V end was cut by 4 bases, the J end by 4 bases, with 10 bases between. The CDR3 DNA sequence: TGTGCCAGTAGTAACACCCGGGGAGAGACCCAGTACTTC. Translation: CASSNTRGETQYF. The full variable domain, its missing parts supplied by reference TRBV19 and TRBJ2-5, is DGGITQSPKYLFRKEGQNVTLSCEQNLNHDAMYWYRQDPGQGLRLIYYSQIVNDFQKGDIAEGYSVSREKKESFPLTVTSAQKNPTAFYLCASSNTRGETQYFGPGTRLLVL.

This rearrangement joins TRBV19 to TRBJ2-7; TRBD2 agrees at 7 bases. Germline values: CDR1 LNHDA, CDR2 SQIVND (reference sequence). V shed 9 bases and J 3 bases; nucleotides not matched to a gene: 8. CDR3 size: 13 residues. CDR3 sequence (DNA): TGTGCCAGCGGGGGGACGGAGAACTACGAGCAGTACTTC. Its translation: CASGGTENYEQYF.

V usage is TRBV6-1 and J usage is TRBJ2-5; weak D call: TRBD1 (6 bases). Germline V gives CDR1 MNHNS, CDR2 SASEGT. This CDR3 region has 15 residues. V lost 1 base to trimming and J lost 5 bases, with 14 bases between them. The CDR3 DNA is TGTGCCAGCAGTGAAGAAAGGGGGTTTCGGGAGACCCAGTACTTC. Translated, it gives CASSEERGFRETQYF.

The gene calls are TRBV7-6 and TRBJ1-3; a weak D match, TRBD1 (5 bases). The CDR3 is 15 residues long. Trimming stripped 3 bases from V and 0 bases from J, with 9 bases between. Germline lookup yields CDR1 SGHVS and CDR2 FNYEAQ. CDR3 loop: CASSFDRSSGNTIYF. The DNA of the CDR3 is TGTGCCAGCAGCTTTGACAGAAGCTCTGGAAACACCATATATTTT.